The 2 T cell receptor beta chains given below trace back to one sample, sequenced in a study of cytomegalovirus exposure and HLA in healthy donors. Use of 60 Vbeta and 13 Jbeta primers characterized the PCR. Sequencing was performed with immunoSEQ multiplex PCR; in TCRdb, only in-frame clones are kept and a portion is missing. The sample lists approximately 270,000 clones; 75% to 90% were seen once. Sequenced sample: PBMCs. The receptors shown here come from a girl under 10 years old in good health and CMV-seronegative.

The chain links TRBV19 to TRBJ1-5, with D perhaps TRBD1 (6 bases). Trimming took off 9 bases at V and 1 base at J, with 10 bases between the two ends. CDR1 and CDR2 from the germline V gene are LNHDA and SQIVND (reference sequence). The CDR3 consists of 13 residues. For the CDR3, the DNA is TGTGCCAGCAATCAGGGGAGCAATCAGCCCCAGCATTTT. As protein: CASNQGSNQPQHF.

In this sample, this clone turned up once. The chain links TRBV5-6 to TRBJ1-5, with D uncertain. The CDR3 totals 13 residues. Germline V gene data show CDR1 as SGHDT and CDR2 as YYEEEE. V lost 0 bases and J 2 bases, leaving 3 bases between the germline ends. The CDR3 DNA reads TGTGCCAGCAGCTTGGCAGGCAATCAGCCCCAGCATTTT. As protein: CASSLAGNQPQHF.